This T cell receptor (beta chain) was observed in a study of post-analysis software for immune sequencing data. The wider study: There were relapsing-remitting, secondary progressive and progressive-relapsing multiple sclerosis among the disease courses included.

Whole-study results and caveats: The F measure placed samples prepared in the same batch into strongly shared clusters.

This clonotype has just a few counts. Its antigen is not identified. Sequencing libraries made from TCR beta cDNA carried unique molecular identifiers. A population of about 0.9 to 10 million T cells gave rise to about half a million cDNA molecules. TCRdb reanalysed the PCR reads using MiXCR and keeps one entry per CDR3 protein. The data hold about 180,000 distinct CDR3 sequences, with approximately 30% observed a single time. Sequences were obtained from blood. This clonotype was obtained from a girl under 18 with multiple sclerosis.

CDR3: CASSPPARDQETQYF. The DNA for the CDR3 is TGTGCCAGCTCACCACCGGCGCGCGACCAAGAGACCCAGTACTTC. The J gene is TRBJ2-5, the V gene TRBV18; no clear D. Germline V lookup: CDR1 KGHSH, CDR2 LQKENI. Trimming left V 0 bases short and J 0 bases short, with 8 bases between. The CDR3 consists of 15 residues.